The clone carrying this T cell receptor beta chain has a handful of counts. Its specificity is not known. This sample was taken from a study of a mutant IDH1 vaccine in newly diagnosed glioma. On the study more broadly: Treated patients showed a male proportion of around 62%, a female proportion of about 40%, and a mean age of roughly 40 years. General study points: The study observed vaccine-induced immune responses in about 93% of patients.

Sequencing used immunoSEQ multiplex PCR; TCRdb keeps in-frame clones, though not all of them. The sample includes about 54,000 clones, approximately 81% of them seen just once. Time point indicated: week 5, during vaccination. Doses comprised 300 ug of mutant IDH1 20-mer peptide each, plus topical imiquimod. The CDR3 loop spans 15 amino acids. CDR1 LNHDA and CDR2 SQIVND come from the germline V gene (reference sequence). Trimming left V 7 bases short and J 0 bases short, with 15 bases between. This clonotype originated in a man aged 25 to 40 with glioma. The sample in question was PBMCs, obtained from a glioma patient whose treatment included an IDH1 peptide vaccine. This chain uses TRBV19 with TRBJ1-1; no firm D call. CDR3 coding DNA: TGTGCCAGTAAAGGAACTGGCCTCCTGAACACTGAAGCTTTCTTT. Translated: CASKGTGLLNTEAFF. Full variable domain (outside the CDR3, taken from reference TRBV19 and TRBJ1-1): DGGITQSPKYLFRKEGQNVTLSCEQNLNHDAMYWYRQDPGQGLRLIYYSQIVNDFQKGDIAEGYSVSREKKESFPLTVTSAQKNPTAFYLCASKGTGLLNTEAFFGQGTRLTVV.